The clone carrying this T cell receptor (beta chain) has just a few counts. What it binds is not known. Preparing the TCRbeta library involved the use of unique molecular identifiers. TCRdb passed the PCR reads through MiXCR, listing each CDR3 protein once. The data contain fewer than 150,000 distinct CDR3 sequences, around 9.8% of them singletons. These data come from a study of T-cell reconstitution after alpha-beta-depleted transplantation in children. Regarding the study as a whole: Most T-cell counts and diversity one year after the transplant came from T cells that were newly produced. Expanded graft clones, several hundred of them, were reportedly the source of alpha-beta T cells about two months after transplant.

CDR3 length: 15 residues. V was pared by 2 bases and J by 6 bases, with 5 bases of the junction left unmatched. Germline CDR1 reads MNHNS; CDR2 reads SASEGT. The J gene is TRBJ2-1, the V gene TRBV6-1; 9 positions match TRBD1. The sample in question was PBMCs, mostly from graft donor cells, obtained 180 days after TCRalphabeta/CD19-depleted stem cell transplant. The sequence derives from a girl under three years old who had a stem cell transplant for combined immunodeficiency, so the T cells may come from the graft donor. CDR3 nucleotide sequence: TGTGCCAGCAGTGAAAGGGACAGGGATTTCAATGAGCAGTTCTTC. As protein: CASSERDRDFNEQFF.